One TCR beta chain is described in this entry. Its antigen is unknown. The authors ran the assay at deep level. The protocol was immunoSEQ multiplex PCR, while the TCRdb copy is restricted to in-frame clones and leaves out a portion. Altogether over 1.5 million clones are present, around 98% being singletons, with the ten largest covering roughly 0.42%. The data were obtained in a study of shared clonotypes between healthy human individuals. From germline, CDR1 is SGHNT and CDR2 YYREEE (reference sequence). J lost 7 bases, V lost 3 bases, and 6 bases had no gene match. The CDR3 spans 13 residues. Study-wide findings and caveats: In a handful of donors, roughly 5.2% of naive CD4 clonotypes appeared in common.

Those who donated, Caucasian adults without exception, all lived in Nashville, Tennessee. The clonotype comes from a man aged 25-45 years in good health. Sequenced sample: naive CD4+ T cells sorted from blood. As to subset: CD45RA+ positively selected. This chain links TRBV5-4 with TRBJ2-7; 8 bases map to TRBD2. The CDR3 reads CASSSRLAREQYF. DNA for the CDR3: TGTGCCAGCAGCTCCAGACTAGCGCGAGAGCAGTACTTC. Variable domain in full (rest from reference TRBV5-4 and TRBJ2-7): ETGVTQSPTHLIKTRGQQVTLRCSSQSGHNTVSWYQQALGQGPQFIFQYYREEENGRGNFPPRFSGLQFPNYSSELNVNALELDDSALYLCASSSRLAREQYFGPGTRLTVT.